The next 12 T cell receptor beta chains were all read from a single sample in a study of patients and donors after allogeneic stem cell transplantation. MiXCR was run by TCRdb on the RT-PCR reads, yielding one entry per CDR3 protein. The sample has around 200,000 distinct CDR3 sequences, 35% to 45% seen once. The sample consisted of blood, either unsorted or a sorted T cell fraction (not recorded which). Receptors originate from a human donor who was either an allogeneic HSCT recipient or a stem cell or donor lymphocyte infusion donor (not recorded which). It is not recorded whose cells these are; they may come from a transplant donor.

CDR3 nucleotides: TGTGCCAGCAGGAGGGACGCATCGGATACGCAGTATTTT. It is translated as CASRRDASDTQYF. This chain uses TRBV12-3 or TRBV12-4 with TRBJ2-3; D may match TRBD1 or TRBD2 (5 bases each). V gave up 6 bases and J gave up 6 bases, with 13 bases separating them. This CDR3 is built from 13 residues.

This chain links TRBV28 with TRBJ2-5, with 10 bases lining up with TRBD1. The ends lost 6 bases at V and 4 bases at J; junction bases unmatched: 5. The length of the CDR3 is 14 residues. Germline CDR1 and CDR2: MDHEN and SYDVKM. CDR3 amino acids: CASRFGTGVETQYF. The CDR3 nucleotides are TGTGCCAGCAGGTTTGGGACAGGGGTAGAGACCCAGTACTTC.

CDR3 nucleotides: TGCGCCAGCAGCGCGGTCCTCTCCGGGACTGAAGCTTTCTTT. Its translation: CASSAVLSGTEAFF. J is TRBJ1-1 and V is TRBV5-1; D gene ambiguous. Germline V gives CDR1 SGHRS, CDR2 YFSETQ. Trimming cost V 4 bases and J 5 bases, with 15 bases left between them. The CDR3 runs 14 residues.

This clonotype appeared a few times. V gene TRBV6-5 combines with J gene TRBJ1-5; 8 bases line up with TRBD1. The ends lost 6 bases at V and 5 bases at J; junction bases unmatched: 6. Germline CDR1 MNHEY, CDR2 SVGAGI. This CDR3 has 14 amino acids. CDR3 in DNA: TGTGCCAGCAGCCGGGGACAGGCTGATCAGCCCCAGCATTTT. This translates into CASSRGQADQPQHF.

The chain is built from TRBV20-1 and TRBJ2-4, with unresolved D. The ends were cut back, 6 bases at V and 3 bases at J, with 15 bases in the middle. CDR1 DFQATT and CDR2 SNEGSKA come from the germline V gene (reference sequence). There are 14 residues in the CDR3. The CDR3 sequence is CSAHSWVGKNIQYF. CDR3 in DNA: TGCAGTGCGCATTCCTGGGTGGGCAAAAACATTCAGTACTTC.

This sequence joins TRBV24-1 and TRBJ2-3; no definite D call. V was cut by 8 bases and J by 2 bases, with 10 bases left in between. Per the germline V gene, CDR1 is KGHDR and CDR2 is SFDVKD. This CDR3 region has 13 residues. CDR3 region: CATNPGDTDTQYF. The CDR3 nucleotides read TGTGCCACCAATCCTGGGGACACAGATACGCAGTATTTT.

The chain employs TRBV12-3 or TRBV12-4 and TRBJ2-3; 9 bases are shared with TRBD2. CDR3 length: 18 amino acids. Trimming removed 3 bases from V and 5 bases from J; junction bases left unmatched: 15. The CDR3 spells CASSFRRSASGAVDTQYF. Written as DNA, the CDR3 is TGTGCCAGCAGTTTCAGGAGGTCGGCTAGCGGGGCGGTAGATACGCAGTATTTT.

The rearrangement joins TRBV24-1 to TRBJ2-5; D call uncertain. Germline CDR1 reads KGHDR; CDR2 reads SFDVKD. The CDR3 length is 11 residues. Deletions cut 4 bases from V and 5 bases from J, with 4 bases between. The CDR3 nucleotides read TGTGCCACCAGTGACTGGGAGACCCAGTACTTC. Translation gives CATSDWETQYF.

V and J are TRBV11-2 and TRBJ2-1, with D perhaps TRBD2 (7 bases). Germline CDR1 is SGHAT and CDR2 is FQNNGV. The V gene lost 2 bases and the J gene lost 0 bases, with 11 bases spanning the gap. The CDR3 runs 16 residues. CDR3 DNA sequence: TGTGCCAGCAGCTTAATGGGGGGGGCCTCCTACAATGAGCAGTTCTTC. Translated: CASSLMGGASYNEQFF.

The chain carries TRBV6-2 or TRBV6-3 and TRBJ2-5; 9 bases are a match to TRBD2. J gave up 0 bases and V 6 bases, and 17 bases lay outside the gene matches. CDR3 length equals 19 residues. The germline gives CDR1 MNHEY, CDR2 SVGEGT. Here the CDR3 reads CASRAGTSHPPLYQETQYF. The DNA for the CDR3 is TGTGCCAGCAGGGCCGGGACTAGCCACCCTCCTTTGTACCAAGAGACCCAGTACTTC.

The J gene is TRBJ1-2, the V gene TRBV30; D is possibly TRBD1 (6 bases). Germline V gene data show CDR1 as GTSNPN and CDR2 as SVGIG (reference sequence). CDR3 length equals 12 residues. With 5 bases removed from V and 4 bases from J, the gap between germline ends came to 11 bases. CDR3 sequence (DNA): TGTGCCTGGTTGAAACAGGGCTATGGCTACACCTTC. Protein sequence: CAWLKQGYGYTF.

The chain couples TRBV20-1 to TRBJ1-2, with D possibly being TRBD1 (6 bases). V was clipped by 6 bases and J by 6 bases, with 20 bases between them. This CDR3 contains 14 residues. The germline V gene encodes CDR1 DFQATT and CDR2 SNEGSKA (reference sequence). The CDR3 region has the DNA TGCAGTGCCCCGGACGGGGGGCGCGGGGATGGCTACACCTTC. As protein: CSAPDGGRGDGYTF.